This T cell receptor beta chain is drawn from a study of cytomegalovirus exposure and HLA in healthy donors (dated by TCRdb to about 2017). In terms of the full investigation: According to an earlier analysis of 550 to 750 of the donors, 200 million or so T cells yielded 95 million to 140 million unique TCR beta sequences and about 300 Gb of sequence data. An earlier analysis of 587 of the donors used high-throughput TCR beta sequencing to judge whether each TCR beta V gene segment behaved as functional or pseudogenic. Rather than using new phenotypic data, the later analysis identified candidate immune exposures from TCR beta sequences and from how often those sequences occurred across donors. Typing coverage differed by locus: A, B, C, DRB1 and DQB1 were typed in roughly 629-630 donors, DQA1 in about 510, DPA1 in some 610, and DPB1 in around 440. Four to six DR-DQ haplotypes were handled as single units for association and clustering because linkage in the cohort was strong. Of the roughly 430 genotyped donors, over 70% fell in the genetic ancestry cluster associated with self-reported Caucasian donors. Roughly 300 gigabases of sequencing data and 70 million to 95 million unique TCR sequences made up an early release that covered about 640 HLA-typed donors. A later analysis re-examined previously published TCR beta repertoires from 600 to 700 donors and added high-resolution HLA genotyping to investigate patterns of TCR occurrence. Donor age, sex, ethnicity and CMV serostatus were compiled alongside the repertoire data. The study aimed to test whether cataloging public T cell receptors could reveal signatures of past pathogen exposure. Along with the approximately 700-subject first cohort, a separate validation cohort of over a hundred different subjects was used. In a later genetic analysis, genome-wide SNP genotypes for about 55% of the roughly 700 donors were used, and that subset was treated as a discovery cohort. Among roughly 400 genotyped donors of the cohort, an average of roughly 230,000 unique TCR beta nucleotide sequences was sequenced per donor, of which approximately 19% were non-productive. HLA typing included class I and class II loci at four-digit resolution. The T cell repertoires of about 700 subjects were profiled by immunosequencing and related to cytomegalovirus serostatus. Every repertoire in the discovery cohort had been generated on one and the same sequencing platform. To predict cytomegalovirus infection status, the study combined high-throughput TCR immunosequencing, statistical association of individual TCRs with disease status, and machine learning. Summary of the overall study and its limitations: The classifier was reported to diagnose cytomegalovirus status with high specificity and sensitivity in both the original and validation cohorts. The study listed 164 TCR beta chains as associated with cytomegalovirus. It was suggested by the authors that the approach could potentially be generalized to other disease states and immunological phenotypes. A further reported finding was that TCR beta sequences accurately predicted the HLA-A and HLA-B alleles for most subjects in the first cohort. Most TCR sequences were seen in very few donors, while some public TCRs were found in many individuals. In an earlier analysis of fewer than 700 of the donors, most TCR beta V segments appeared in productive rearrangements about 87% or about 30% of the time, broadly matching IMGT annotations. Roughly uniform sequencing depth across donors was assumed in presence/absence analyses, although this assumption may not hold. A later analysis reported that several top co-occurrence clusters appeared linked to parvovirus B19, influenza, CMV and Epstein-Barr virus. Compared with the roughly 700-donor mean, donors in an Asian-associated ancestry cluster had fewer N-insertions in productive TCRs, according to a later genetic analysis. For the cohort, immune exposure information was limited to CMV serostatus. V-gene and J-gene trimming of TCR beta chains was associated with a missense DCLRE1C variant in a later genetic analysis, and the association was replicated in an independent cohort. When HLA alleles, especially DR and DQ, strongly co-occurred, TCR associations were difficult to assign to individual alleles. In a later analysis, the rate of TCR association differed among HLA loci, with DRB1 alleles having the most associated TCRs and HLA-C alleles having the fewest. Three of the identified cytomegalovirus-associated TCR beta chains were confirmed in vitro to be specific for cytomegalovirus antigens. The earlier analysis of almost 600 of the donors excluded some 16 rarely observed V segments, including chromosome 9 orphons, because counts were too low. In a later analysis, 16,951 TCR beta sequences were associated with specific HLA alleles at a false discovery rate of 0.05. In a later analysis, HLA-associated TCR beta chains showed more clonal expansion and lower generation probabilities than non-associated chains that were equally common. Most CMV-associated TCR beta chains appeared to be HLA-restricted in a later analysis, and the HLA associations seemed to be driven largely by CMV exposure. Because the 87-base-pair reads could not distinguish some IMGT-functional V segments, including TRBV6-2 and TRBV6-3, those segments were excluded. Only TCR beta chains were sequenced in this cohort, and the absence of alpha or paired-chain data limited detectable features. Correlated functional status among segregating V segments might be attributable to linkage disequilibrium, but an unknown experimental factor could not be ruled out. A group of highly shared sequence variants was considered likely to be a technical artifact of the sequencing pipeline. Because HLA typing was unavailable for some donors at each locus, only the typed subset was used in association tests.

The library was obtained by the immunoSEQ multiplex PCR assay. The multiplex PCR relied on a mix of 60 forward primers for TCR Vbeta segments and 13 reverse primers for TCR Jbeta segments. Amplification of the CDR3 region of rearranged TCR beta genes was performed with a multiplex PCR assay on genomic DNA. Amplified TCR beta libraries were sequenced as 87-base-pair reads on the Illumina HiSeq System. In the original analysis: Across the roughly 670 repertoires, a later analysis counted 80 million or so unique TCR beta chains, about 10 million of which were shared by at least two donors. To remove PCR and sequencing errors, raw reads were error-corrected and collapsed into unique sequences using a nearest-neighbor algorithm that merged closely related sequences. Alignment of CDR3 sequences to IMGT reference sequences was used to assign V, D and J gene segments. For a sequence to be retained, at least a six-nucleotide match to both a V gene segment and a J gene segment was required. Rearrangements were called productive when the CDR3 lacked stop codons and stayed in frame with V and J; all others were non-productive. CDR3 was defined according to IMGT convention as the region running from the second conserved V-encoded cysteine to the conserved J-encoded phenylalanine. The earlier analysis of around 640 of the donors excluded sequences that lacked an unambiguous match to a single V gene segment. An earlier analysis of some 610 of the donors called V segments functional above 56.7% productive rearrangements and segregating when the between-donor standard deviation exceeded 5%. A statistical classification framework was developed to diagnose cytomegalovirus status using the catalog of TCR beta chain sequences. A later analysis assigned V and J genes by comparing TCR nucleotide sequences with IMGT/GENE-DB human TR gene sequences. The TCRdist pipeline was used in a later analysis to assign CDR3 sequences and most-parsimonious VDJ recombination scenarios. In a later analysis, each TCR beta chain was defined by its CDR3 amino acid sequence together with its V-gene family, and reads without a unique V-gene family were excluded. To address suspected cross-contamination and a sequencing artifact, a later analysis removed 550 to 750 highly shared, low-generation-probability nucleotide sequences. In a later analysis, a clonal expansion index was calculated for each public chain from normalized within-repertoire ranks of inferred template counts. Generation probabilities in a later analysis came from a VDJ recombination model fitted to out-of-frame rearrangements, and those results were checked against IGoR. Hypergeometric tests were used in a later analysis to score TCR-TCR, TCR-HLA and TCR-CMV co-occurrence, with a repertoire-size bias correction applied to the TCR pairs. A later analysis estimated false discovery rates by permuting HLA or CMV assignments 20 times. A later analysis grouped co-occurring TCRs with DBSCAN, adding TCRdist sequence similarity when clustering within HLA-allele-positive subsets. Co-occurrence clustering excluded repertoires with fewer than 30,000 or more than 120,000 public chains, plus five with anomalous nucleotide sharing. Drawn from immuneACCESS, this table holds only the in-frame rearrangements with V and J called that TCRdb kept. Clones are partly lost; checked studies trace under half to an unresolved V gene and leave the rest unexplained. V, J and clone size reflect that table, while D and trimming were determined from the DNA. The sample records 150,000 to 200,000 clones, approximately 83% of which are singletons. Of the sample, approximately 8.5% falls within the top ten clones.

Sequences SGHVS (CDR1) and FNYEAQ (CDR2) are obtained from the germline V gene. Inclusive of the bounding cysteine and phenylalanine, the CDR3 is 16 residues long. Here the CDR3 DNA is all that survives: 48 bases in frame from base 1. V lost 3 bases and J lost 5 bases, and the count of bases not matched to a germline gene is 10. The cohort consisted of 600 or so healthy bone marrow donors. At the time of sampling, every cohort member was nominally healthy, though immune exposures that went unrecorded were likely present. The donor tested CMV seropositive, placing the donor among the 290 or so seropositive members of the cohort. Each donor provided a peripheral blood sample, and peripheral blood mononuclear cells were used for TCR beta sequencing. Genomic DNA extraction from the blood cell samples was performed with the Qiagen DNeasy Blood Extraction Kit. Comments on this clone: The antigen this receptor binds is unknown. No quality values exist for individual bases; no much larger clone is one base distant.

Specimen: PBMCs. The V and J genes are TRBV7-6 and TRBJ2-5, and TRBD2 aligns with 9 junction nucleotides. This clonotype was sampled from a man younger than 35 in good health and CMV-seropositive. In nucleotide form, the sequence is TGTGCCAGCAGCTTTCTGCGCGGGGGGGCCAGGGAGACCCAGTACTTC. Its protein product is CASSFLRGGARETQYF.